The clone carrying this T cell receptor (beta chain) has just a few counts. This specimen belongs to a study of response to subunit inactivated influenza vaccine. Germline V gives CDR1 DFQATT, CDR2 SNEGSKA (reference sequence). The CDR3 is made up of 14 amino acids. Trimming stripped 4 bases from V and 5 bases from J, with 15 bases between. Each CDR3 protein is one row after TCRdb ran MiXCR on the RT-PCR reads. Among 650,000 to 850,000 distinct CDR3 sequences listed, about 14% were seen once. Source: PBMCs from blood, taken 14 days before vaccination. The TCR sequence derives from a man over 45 who received an inactivated influenza vaccine. The genes are TRBV20-1 and TRBJ2-1; weak D call: TRBD1 (6 bases). CDR3: CSATTGLANNEQFF. CDR3 DNA sequence: TGCAGTGCTACAACAGGGTTGGCGAACAATGAGCAGTTCTTC.